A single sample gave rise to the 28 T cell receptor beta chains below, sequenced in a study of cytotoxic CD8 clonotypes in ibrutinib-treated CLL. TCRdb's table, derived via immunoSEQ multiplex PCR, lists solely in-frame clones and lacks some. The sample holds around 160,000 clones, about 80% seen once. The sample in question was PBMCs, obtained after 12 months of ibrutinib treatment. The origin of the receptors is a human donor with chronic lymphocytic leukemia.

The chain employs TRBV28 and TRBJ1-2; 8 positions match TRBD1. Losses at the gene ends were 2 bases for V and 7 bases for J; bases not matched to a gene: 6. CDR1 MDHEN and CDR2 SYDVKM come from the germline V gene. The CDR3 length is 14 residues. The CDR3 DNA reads TGTGCCAGCAGTTTACGTGACAGGGGCCGTGGCTACACCTTC. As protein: CASSLRDRGRGYTF.

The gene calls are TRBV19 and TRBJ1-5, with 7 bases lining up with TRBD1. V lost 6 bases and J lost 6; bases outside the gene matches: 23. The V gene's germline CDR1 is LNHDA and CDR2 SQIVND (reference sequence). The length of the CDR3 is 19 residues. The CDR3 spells CASSVTLTDREYLVQPQHF. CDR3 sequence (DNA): TGTGCCAGTAGCGTTACCCTTACCGACAGGGAATATTTGGTTCAGCCCCAGCATTTT.

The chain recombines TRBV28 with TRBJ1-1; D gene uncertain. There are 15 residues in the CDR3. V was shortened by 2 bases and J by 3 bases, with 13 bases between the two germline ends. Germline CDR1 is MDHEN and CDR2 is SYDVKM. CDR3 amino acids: CASSLRWGGHTEAFF. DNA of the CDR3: TGTGCCAGCAGTTTACGGTGGGGTGGGCACACTGAAGCTTTCTTT.

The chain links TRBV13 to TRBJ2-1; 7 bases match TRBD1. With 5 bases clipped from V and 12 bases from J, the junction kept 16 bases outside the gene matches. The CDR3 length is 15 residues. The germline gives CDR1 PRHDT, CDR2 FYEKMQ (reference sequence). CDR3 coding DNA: TGTGCCAGCAGCCGAGCCGGGACAGAGATCCATGGGCAGTTCTTC. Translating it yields CASSRAGTEIHGQFF.

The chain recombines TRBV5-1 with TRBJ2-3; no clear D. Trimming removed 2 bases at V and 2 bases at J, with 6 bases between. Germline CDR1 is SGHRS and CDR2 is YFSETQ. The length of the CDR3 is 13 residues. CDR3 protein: CASSFKITDTQYF. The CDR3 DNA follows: TGCGCCAGCAGCTTTAAAATCACAGATACGCAGTATTTT.

The CDR3 DNA reads as TGCAGCGTTGAGGACGGGGGCCTGGGGGGAGAGACCCAGTACTTC. It yields the protein CSVEDGGLGGETQYF. The J gene is TRBJ2-5, the V gene TRBV29-1; D may correspond to TRBD1 or TRBD2 (6 bases each). Germline V CDR1 and CDR2: SQVTM, ANQGSEA. This CDR3 is built from 15 residues. V dropped 3 bases and J dropped 4 bases, with 18 bases sitting between them.

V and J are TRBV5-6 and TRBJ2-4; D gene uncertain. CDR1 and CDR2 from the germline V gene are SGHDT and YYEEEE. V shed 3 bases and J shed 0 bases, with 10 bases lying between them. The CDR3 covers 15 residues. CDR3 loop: CASSWFRPAKNIQYF. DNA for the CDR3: TGTGCCAGCAGCTGGTTTCGGCCAGCCAAAAACATTCAGTACTTC.

CDR3 bases: TGTGCCAGCAGCTTACCCCCTAGCGGGAGGTTGAGCCAGTACTTC. Encoded protein: CASSLPPSGRLSQYF. The chain carries TRBV7-8 and TRBJ2-5; TRBD2 aligns across 11 bases. Trimming removed 2 bases from V and 10 bases from J; junction bases left unmatched: 9. CDR1 and CDR2 from the germline V gene are SGHVS and FQNEAQ. This CDR3 is built from 15 residues.

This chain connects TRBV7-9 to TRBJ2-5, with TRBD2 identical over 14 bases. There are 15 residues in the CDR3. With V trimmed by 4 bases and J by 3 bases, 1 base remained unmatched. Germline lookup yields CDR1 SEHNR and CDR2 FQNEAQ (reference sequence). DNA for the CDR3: TGTGCCAGCAGCTCGGGACTAGCGGGGGAAGAGACCCAGTACTTC. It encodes CASSSGLAGEETQYF.

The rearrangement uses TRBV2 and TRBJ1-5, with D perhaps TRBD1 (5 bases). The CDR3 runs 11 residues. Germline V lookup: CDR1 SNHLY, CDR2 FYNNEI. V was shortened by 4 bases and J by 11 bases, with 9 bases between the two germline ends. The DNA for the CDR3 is TGTGCCAGCAGTGTTAGGACATCCCAGCATTTT. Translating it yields CASSVRTSQHF. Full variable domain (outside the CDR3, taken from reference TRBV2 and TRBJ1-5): EPEVTQTPSHQVTQMGQEVILRCVPISNHLYFYWYRQILGQKVEFLVSFYNNEISEKSEIFDDQFSVERPDGSNFTLKIRSTKLEDSAMYFCASSVRTSQHFGDGTRLSIL.

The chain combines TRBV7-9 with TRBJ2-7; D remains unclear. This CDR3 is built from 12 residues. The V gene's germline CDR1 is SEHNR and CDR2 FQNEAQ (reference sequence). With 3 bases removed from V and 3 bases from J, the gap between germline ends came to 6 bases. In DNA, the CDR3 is TGTGCCAGCAGCTTCAAAGGCTACGAGCAGTACTTC. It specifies CASSFKGYEQYF.

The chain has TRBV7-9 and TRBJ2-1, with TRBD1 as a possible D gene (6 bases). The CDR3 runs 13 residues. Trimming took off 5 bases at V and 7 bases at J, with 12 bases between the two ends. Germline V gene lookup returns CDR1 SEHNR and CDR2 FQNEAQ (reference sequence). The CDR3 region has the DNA TGTGCCAGCAGCCTGGGGGCAGGGAATGAGCAGTTCTTC. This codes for CASSLGAGNEQFF.

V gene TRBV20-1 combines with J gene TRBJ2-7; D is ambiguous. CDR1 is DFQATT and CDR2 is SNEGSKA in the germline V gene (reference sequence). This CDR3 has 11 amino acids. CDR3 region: CSVRSSYEQYF. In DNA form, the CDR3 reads TGCAGCGTTAGGAGCTCCTACGAGCAGTACTTC.

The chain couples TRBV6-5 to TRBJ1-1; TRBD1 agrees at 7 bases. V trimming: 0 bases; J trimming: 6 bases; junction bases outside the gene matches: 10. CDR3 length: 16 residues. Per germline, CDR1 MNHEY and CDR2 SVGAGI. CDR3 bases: TGTGCCAGCAGTTACTCACTCAGTAACAGGGGCGCTGAAGCTTTCTTT. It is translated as CASSYSLSNRGAEAFF.

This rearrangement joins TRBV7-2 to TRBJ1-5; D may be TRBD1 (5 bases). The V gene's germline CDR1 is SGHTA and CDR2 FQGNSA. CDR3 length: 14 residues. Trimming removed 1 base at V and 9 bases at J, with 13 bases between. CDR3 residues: CASSLGPDTGPQHF. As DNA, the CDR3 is TGTGCCAGCAGCTTAGGGCCAGATACAGGGCCCCAGCATTTT.

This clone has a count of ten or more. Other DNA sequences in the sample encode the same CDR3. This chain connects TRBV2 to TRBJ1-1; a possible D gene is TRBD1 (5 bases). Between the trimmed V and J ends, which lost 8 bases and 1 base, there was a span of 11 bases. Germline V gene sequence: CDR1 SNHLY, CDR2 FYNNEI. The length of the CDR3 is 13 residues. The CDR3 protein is CASCRQRNTEAFF. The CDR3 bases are TGTGCCAGCTGTAGACAGAGGAACACTGAAGCTTTCTTT.

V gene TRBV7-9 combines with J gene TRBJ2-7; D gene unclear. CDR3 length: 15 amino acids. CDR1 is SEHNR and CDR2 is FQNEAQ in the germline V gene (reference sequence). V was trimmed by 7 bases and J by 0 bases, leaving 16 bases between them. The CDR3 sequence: CASNHIEWSSYEQYF. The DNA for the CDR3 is TGTGCCAGCAACCATATAGAGTGGAGCTCCTACGAGCAGTACTTC.

CDR3 in amino acids: CASTGGREANYGYTF. The CDR3, as DNA: TGTGCCAGTACAGGGGGGCGAGAAGCTAACTATGGCTACACCTTC. The rearrangement joins TRBV19 to TRBJ1-2, with 7 bases identical to TRBD1. From germline, CDR1 is LNHDA and CDR2 SQIVND (reference sequence). This CDR3 comprises 15 residues. V gave up 7 bases and J gave up 0 bases; unmatched junction bases: 8.

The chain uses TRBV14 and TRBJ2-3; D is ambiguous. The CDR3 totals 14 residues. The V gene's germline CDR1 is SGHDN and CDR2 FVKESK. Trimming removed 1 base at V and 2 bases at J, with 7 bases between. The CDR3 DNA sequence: TGTGCCAGCAGCCAAGGGACCTTCACAGATACGCAGTATTTT. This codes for CASSQGTFTDTQYF.

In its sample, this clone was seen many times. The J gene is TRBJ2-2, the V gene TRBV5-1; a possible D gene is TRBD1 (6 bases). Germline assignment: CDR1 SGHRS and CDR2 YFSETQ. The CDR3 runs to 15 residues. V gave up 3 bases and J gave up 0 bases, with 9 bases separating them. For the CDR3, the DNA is TGCGCCAGCAGCTCTGGACAGCCGAACACCGGGGAGCTGTTTTTT. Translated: CASSSGQPNTGELFF.

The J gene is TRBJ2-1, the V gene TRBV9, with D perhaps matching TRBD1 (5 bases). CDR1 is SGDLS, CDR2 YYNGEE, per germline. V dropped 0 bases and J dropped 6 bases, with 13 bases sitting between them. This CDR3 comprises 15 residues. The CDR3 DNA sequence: TGTGCCAGCAGCGTAGTGGCAGGGAAGTTCAATGAGCAGTTCTTC. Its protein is CASSVVAGKFNEQFF.

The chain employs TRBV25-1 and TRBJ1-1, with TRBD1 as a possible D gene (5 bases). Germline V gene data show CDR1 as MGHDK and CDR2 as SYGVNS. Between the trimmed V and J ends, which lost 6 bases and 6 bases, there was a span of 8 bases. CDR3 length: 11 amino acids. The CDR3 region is CASSRTSEAFF. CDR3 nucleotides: TGTGCCAGCAGCCGGACATCTGAAGCTTTCTTT.

CDR3 nucleotides: TGTGCCAGCAGTGTCAACCAATATAGCAATCAGCCCCAGCATTTT. It is translated as CASSVNQYSNQPQHF. The rearrangement joins TRBV6-1 to TRBJ1-5; no clear D. CDR3 length: 15 amino acids. Germline V lookup: CDR1 MNHNS, CDR2 SASEGT. Trimming stripped 4 bases from V and 0 bases from J, with 10 bases between.

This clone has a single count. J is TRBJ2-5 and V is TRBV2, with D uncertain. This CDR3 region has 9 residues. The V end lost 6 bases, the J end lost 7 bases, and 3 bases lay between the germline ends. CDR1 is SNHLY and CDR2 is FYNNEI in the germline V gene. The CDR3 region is CASSLTQYF. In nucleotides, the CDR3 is TGTGCCAGCAGCCTGACCCAGTACTTC.

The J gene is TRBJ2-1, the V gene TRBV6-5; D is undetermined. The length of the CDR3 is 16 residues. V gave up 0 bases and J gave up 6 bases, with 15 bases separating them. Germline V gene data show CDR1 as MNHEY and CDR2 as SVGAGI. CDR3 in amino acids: CASSYSILDLVNEQFF. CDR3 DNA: TGTGCCAGCAGTTACTCGATTCTAGACCTGGTCAATGAGCAGTTCTTC.

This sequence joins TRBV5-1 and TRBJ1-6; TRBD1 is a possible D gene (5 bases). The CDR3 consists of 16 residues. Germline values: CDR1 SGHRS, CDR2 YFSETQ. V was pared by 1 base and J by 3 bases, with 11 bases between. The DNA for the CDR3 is TGCGCCAGCAGCTTGCAGGGACTGATCTATAATTCACCCCTCCACTTT. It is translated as CASSLQGLIYNSPLHF.

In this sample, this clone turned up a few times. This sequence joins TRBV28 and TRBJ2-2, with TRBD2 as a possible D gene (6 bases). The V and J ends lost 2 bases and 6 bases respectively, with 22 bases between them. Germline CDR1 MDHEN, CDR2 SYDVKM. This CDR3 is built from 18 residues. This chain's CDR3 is CASSLAGSGGPSAGELFF. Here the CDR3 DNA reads TGTGCCAGCAGTTTAGCCGGGAGCGGTGGGCCGTCGGCCGGGGAGCTGTTTTTT.

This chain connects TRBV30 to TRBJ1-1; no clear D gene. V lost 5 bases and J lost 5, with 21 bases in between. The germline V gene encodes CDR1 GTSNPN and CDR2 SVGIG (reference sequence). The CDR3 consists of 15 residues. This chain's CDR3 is CAWGPTSGMRTEAFF. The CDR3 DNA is TGTGCCTGGGGCCCTACGTCCGGGATGAGGACTGAAGCTTTCTTT.